Listed below are T cell receptor beta chains from one sample, sequenced in a study of blood T cell repertoires in COVID-19. The table came from immunoSEQ multiplex PCR; TCRdb's copy has only in-frame clones and leaves some out. The table lists 250,000 to 300,000 clones, approximately 87% of them singletons. Material for sequencing was peripheral blood. The receptors were gathered from a woman aged 25 to 39 with COVID-19, enrolled during active disease. CDR3s include the opening cysteine and the closing phenylalanine or tryptophan. D genes are given only for firm matches. Expanded clones are given a class, and other clones once, few, many or no size at all.

V: TRBV5-1
size: -
D: TRBD2
J: TRBJ2-3
CDR3: CASSFLAGGLTDTQYF
DNA: TGCGCCAGCAGCTTCCTAGCGGGGGGGCTCACAGATACGCAGTATTTT

V: TRBV7-8
size: -
D: TRBD2
J: TRBJ2-5
CDR3: CASSLAPWTSGGAYQETQYF
DNA: TGTGCCAGCAGCTTAGCGCCCTGGACTAGCGGGGGTGCTTACCAAGAGACCCAGTACTTC

V: TRBV7-5
size: -
D: -
J: TRBJ1-2
CDR3: CVRSRDRTNYGYTF
DNA: TGTGTCAGAAGCCGGGACAGAACAAACTATGGCTACACCTTC

V: TRBV19
size: -
D: -
J: TRBJ1-2
CDR3: CASSDPIAWGPVYGYTF
DNA: TGTGCCAGTAGTGACCCAATTGCCTGGGGGCCGGTCTATGGCTACACCTTC

V: TRBV7-2
size: -
D: TRBD1
J: TRBJ1-2
CDR3: CASSFQGVPNYGYTF
DNA: TGTGCCAGCAGCTTCCAGGGGGTCCCTAACTATGGCTACACCTTC

V: TRBV11-3
size: -
D: -
J: TRBJ1-2
CDR3: CASSFRTVEDYGYTF
DNA: TGTGCCAGCAGCTTCCGGACAGTAGAAGACTATGGCTACACCTTC

V: TRBV4-2
size: -
D: -
J: TRBJ2-5
CDR3: CASSQDWQLQETQYF
DNA: TGTGCCAGCAGCCAAGATTGGCAACTACAAGAGACCCAGTACTTC

V: TRBV28
size: -
D: TRBD1
J: TRBJ2-1
CDR3: CASSFYQGAGNEQFF
DNA: TGTGCCAGCAGTTTTTATCAGGGGGCGGGGAATGAGCAGTTCTTC

V: TRBV4-1
size: -
D: -
J: TRBJ1-6
CDR3: CASSQGTQGMSPLHF
DNA: TGCGCCAGCAGCCAAGGAACGCAGGGGATGTCACCCCTCCACTTT

V: TRBV5-8
size: few
D: TRBD2
J: TRBJ2-7
CDR3: CASSASGGRMYEQYF
DNA: TGTGCCAGCAGCGCCAGCGGGGGACGAATGTACGAGCAGTACTTC

V: TRBV4-1
size: -
D: TRBD1
J: TRBJ2-7
CDR3: CASSFRDSNSYEQYF
DNA: TGCGCCAGCAGCTTCCGGGACAGTAATTCCTACGAGCAGTACTTC

V: TRBV7-6
size: few
D: TRBD1
J: TRBJ2-1
CDR3: CASSSPRRGGLLTNEQFF
DNA: TGTGCCAGCAGCTCCCCCCGGAGAGGGGGCCTCTTGACCAATGAGCAGTTCTTC

V: TRBV4-1
size: -
D: -
J: TRBJ2-1
CDR3: CASSQGHRALGDEQFF
DNA: TGCGCCAGCAGCCAAGGGCACAGGGCCTTAGGCGATGAGCAGTTCTTC

V: TRBV28
size: -
D: -
J: TRBJ2-7
CDR3: CASSLAGTPSYEQYF
DNA: TGTGCCAGCAGTTTAGCTGGGACACCTTCCTACGAGCAGTACTTC

V: TRBV5-5
size: -
D: -
J: TRBJ2-1
CDR3: CASSLGRVNEQFF
DNA: TGTGCCAGCAGCTTGGGTCGGGTGAATGAGCAGTTCTTC

V: TRBV13
size: -
D: TRBD2
J: TRBJ2-5
CDR3: CASSSPGAGDQETQYF
DNA: TGTGCCAGCAGCTCCCCTGGGGCGGGGGACCAAGAGACCCAGTACTTC

V: TRBV2
size: -
D: -
J: TRBJ2-5
CDR3: CASRRRETQYF
DNA: TGTGCCAGCAGGAGGCGGGAGACCCAGTACTTC

V: TRBV5-1
size: -
D: -
J: TRBJ2-7
CDR3: CASSLEGTTYEQYF
DNA: TGCGCCAGCAGCTTGGAGGGGACAACCTACGAGCAGTACTTC

V: TRBV15
size: -
D: TRBD1
J: TRBJ2-5
CDR3: CATSNDRAQETQYF
DNA: TGTGCCACCAGCAACGACAGGGCCCAAGAGACCCAGTACTTC

V: TRBV19
size: -
D: TRBD2
J: TRBJ2-1
CDR3: CASSIGGTSVYNEQFF
DNA: TGTGCCAGTAGTATAGGAGGCACTAGCGTCTACAATGAGCAGTTCTTC

V: TRBV6-5
size: -
D: -
J: TRBJ2-3
CDR3: CASGTLTDTQYF
DNA: TGTGCCAGCGGGACACTCACAGATACGCAGTATTTT

V: TRBV5-6
size: -
D: -
J: TRBJ2-7
CDR3: CASSLWDTSYEQYF
DNA: TGTGCCAGCAGCTTGTGGGACACCTCCTACGAGCAGTACTTC

V: TRBV5-6
size: -
D: -
J: TRBJ1-2
CDR3: CASSYGPLGNYGYTF
DNA: TGTGCCAGCAGCTACGGGCCACTAGGGAACTATGGCTACACCTTC

V: TRBV19
size: -
D: -
J: TRBJ2-7
CDR3: CASSYAGGYEQYF
DNA: TGTGCCAGTAGTTATGCCGGGGGATACGAGCAGTACTTC

V: TRBV2
size: -
D: TRBD2
J: TRBJ2-5
CDR3: CASSLAGVNGETQYF
DNA: TGTGCCAGCAGCTTAGCGGGGGTTAATGGAGAGACCCAGTACTTC

V: TRBV28
size: -
D: TRBD1
J: TRBJ1-2
CDR3: CASSYGDRGGYTF
DNA: TGTGCCAGCAGTTATGGGGACAGGGGTGGCTACACCTTC

V: TRBV28
size: -
D: -
J: TRBJ1-1
CDR3: CASSSPDNPRSTRGTEAFF
DNA: TGTGCCAGCAGTTCCCCCGACAACCCTCGTTCAACAAGGGGCACTGAAGCTTTCTTT

V: TRBV23-1
size: once
D: -
J: TRBJ1-1
CDR3: CASSRPGTLNTEAFF
DNA: TGCGCCAGCAGTCGACCCGGGACTTTGAACACTGAAGCTTTCTTT

V: TRBV5-1
size: -
D: TRBD1
J: TRBJ2-3
CDR3: CASSSGTAGTDTQYF
DNA: TGCGCCAGCAGCTCCGGGACAGCAGGTACAGATACGCAGTATTTT

V: TRBV18
size: -
D: -
J: TRBJ1-2
CDR3: CASSPGRDYGYTF
DNA: TGTGCCAGCTCACCAGGGCGGGACTATGGCTACACCTTC

V: TRBV5-4
size: -
D: -
J: TRBJ1-1
CDR3: CASSSPVTGYTEAFF
DNA: TGTGCCAGCAGCTCCCCGGTGACAGGATACACTGAAGCTTTCTTT

V: TRBV7-7
size: -
D: TRBD2
J: TRBJ2-1
CDR3: CASSLEAGGYNEQFF
DNA: TGTGCCAGCAGCTTAGAGGCGGGGGGGTACAATGAGCAGTTCTTC

V: TRBV24-1
size: once
D: TRBD1
J: TRBJ2-2
CDR3: CATSDRNRGDGAGELFF
DNA: TGTGCCACCAGTGATCGAAACAGGGGCGATGGCGCCGGGGAGCTGTTTTTT

V: TRBV30
size: once
D: -
J: TRBJ1-5
CDR3: CAWSPIGLFQPQHF
DNA: TGTGCCTGGAGTCCAATAGGACTCTTTCAGCCCCAGCATTTT

V: TRBV9
size: -
D: -
J: TRBJ2-3
CDR3: CASSVGQLSTDTQYF
DNA: TGTGCCAGCAGCGTAGGACAGTTAAGCACAGATACGCAGTATTTT

V: TRBV11-2
size: -
D: -
J: TRBJ2-7
CDR3: CASSFPGEDYEQYF
DNA: TGTGCCAGCAGCTTCCCCGGGGAGGACTACGAGCAGTACTTC

V: TRBV5-1
size: -
D: -
J: TRBJ2-7
CDR3: CASSLDFYEQYF
DNA: TGCGCCAGCAGCTTGGACTTCTACGAGCAGTACTTC

V: TRBV9
size: -
D: -
J: TRBJ1-1
CDR3: CASSVATDEAFF
DNA: TGTGCCAGCAGCGTAGCTACTGATGAAGCTTTCTTT

V: TRBV7-2
size: few
D: -
J: TRBJ2-1
CDR3: CASSLAPAGLTYNEQFF
DNA: TGTGCCAGCAGCTTAGCACCGGCGGGGCTAACTTACAATGAGCAGTTCTTC

V: TRBV27
size: -
D: TRBD1
J: TRBJ2-7
CDR3: CASRQGYEQYF
DNA: TGTGCCAGCCGACAGGGCTACGAGCAGTACTTC

V: TRBV4-2
size: -
D: -
J: TRBJ1-4
CDR3: CASSPVTGGSGEKLFF
DNA: TGTGCCAGCAGCCCAGTTACGGGGGGCTCCGGAGAAAAACTGTTTTTT

V: TRBV19
size: -
D: TRBD1
J: TRBJ1-5
CDR3: CASSAGTGNQPQHF
DNA: TGTGCCAGTAGCGCCGGGACAGGCAATCAGCCCCAGCATTTT

V: TRBV27
size: -
D: TRBD2
J: TRBJ2-3
CDR3: CASSSTSGITDTQYF
DNA: TGTGCCAGCAGTTCGACTAGCGGGATCACAGATACGCAGTATTTT

V: TRBV13
size: -
D: -
J: TRBJ2-7
CDR3: CASSSGPTYEQYF
DNA: TGTGCCAGCAGCTCTGGGCCCACCTACGAGCAGTACTTC

V: TRBV18
size: -
D: -
J: TRBJ2-5
CDR3: CASSVAVQETQYF
DNA: TGTGCCAGCTCAGTAGCGGTTCAAGAGACCCAGTACTTC